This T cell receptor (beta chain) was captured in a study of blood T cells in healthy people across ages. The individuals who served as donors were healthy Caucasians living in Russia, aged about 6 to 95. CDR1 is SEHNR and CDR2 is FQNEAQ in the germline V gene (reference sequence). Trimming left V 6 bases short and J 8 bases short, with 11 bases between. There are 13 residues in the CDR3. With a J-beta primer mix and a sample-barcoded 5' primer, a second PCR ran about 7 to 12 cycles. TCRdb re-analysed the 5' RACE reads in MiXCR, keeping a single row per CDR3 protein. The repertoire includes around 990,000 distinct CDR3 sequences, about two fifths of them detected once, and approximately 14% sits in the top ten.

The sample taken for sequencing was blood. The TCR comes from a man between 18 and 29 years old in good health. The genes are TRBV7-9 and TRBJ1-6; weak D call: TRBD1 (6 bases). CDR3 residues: CASRRDTYSPLHF. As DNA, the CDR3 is TGTGCCAGCAGGCGGGACACCTATTCACCCCTCCACTTT.